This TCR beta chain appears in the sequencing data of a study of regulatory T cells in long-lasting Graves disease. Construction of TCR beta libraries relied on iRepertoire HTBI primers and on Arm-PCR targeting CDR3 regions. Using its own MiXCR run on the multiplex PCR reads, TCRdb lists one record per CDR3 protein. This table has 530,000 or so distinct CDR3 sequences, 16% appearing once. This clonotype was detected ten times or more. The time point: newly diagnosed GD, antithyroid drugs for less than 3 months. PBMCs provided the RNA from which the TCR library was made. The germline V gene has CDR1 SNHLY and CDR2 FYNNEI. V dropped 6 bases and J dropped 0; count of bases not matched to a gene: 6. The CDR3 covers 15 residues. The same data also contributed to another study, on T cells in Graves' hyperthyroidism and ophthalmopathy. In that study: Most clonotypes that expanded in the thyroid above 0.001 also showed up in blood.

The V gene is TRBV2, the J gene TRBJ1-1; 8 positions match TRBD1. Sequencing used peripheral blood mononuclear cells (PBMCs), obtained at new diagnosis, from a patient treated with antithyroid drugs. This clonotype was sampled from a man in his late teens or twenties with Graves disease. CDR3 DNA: TGTGCCAGCAGGGCTAGACAGGGGATGAACACTGAAGCTTTCTTT. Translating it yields CASRARQGMNTEAFF.